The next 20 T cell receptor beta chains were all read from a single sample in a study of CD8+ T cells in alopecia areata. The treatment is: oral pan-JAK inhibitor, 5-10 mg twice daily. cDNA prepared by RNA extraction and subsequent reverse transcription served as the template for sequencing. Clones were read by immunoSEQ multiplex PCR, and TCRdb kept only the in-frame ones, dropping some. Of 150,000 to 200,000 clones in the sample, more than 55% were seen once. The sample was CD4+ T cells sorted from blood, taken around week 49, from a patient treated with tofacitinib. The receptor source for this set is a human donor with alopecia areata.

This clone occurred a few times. The CDR3 bases are TGTGCCAGCAGTGAGCGGAGGGAGCAGTTCTTC. It is translated as CASSERREQFF. V gene TRBV25-1 combines with J gene TRBJ2-1, with TRBD2 as a possible D gene (5 bases). Germline V gene sequence: CDR1 MGHDK, CDR2 SYGVNS. Trimming pared 3 bases from V and 10 bases from J, leaving 7 bases between. The CDR3 runs 11 residues.

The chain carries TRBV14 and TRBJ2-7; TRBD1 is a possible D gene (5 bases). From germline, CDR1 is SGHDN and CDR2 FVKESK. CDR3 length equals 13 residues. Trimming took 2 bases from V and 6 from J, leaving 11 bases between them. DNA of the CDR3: TGTGCCAGCAGCCAAAGGGCAGGGCGCGAGCAGTACTTC. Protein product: CASSQRAGREQYF.

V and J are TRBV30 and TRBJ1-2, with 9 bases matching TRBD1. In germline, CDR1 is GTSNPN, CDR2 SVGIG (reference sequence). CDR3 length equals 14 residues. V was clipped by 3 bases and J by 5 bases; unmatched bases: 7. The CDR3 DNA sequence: TGTGCCTGGAGCGCAAGACAGGGGGAATATGGCTACACCTTC. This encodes CAWSARQGEYGYTF.

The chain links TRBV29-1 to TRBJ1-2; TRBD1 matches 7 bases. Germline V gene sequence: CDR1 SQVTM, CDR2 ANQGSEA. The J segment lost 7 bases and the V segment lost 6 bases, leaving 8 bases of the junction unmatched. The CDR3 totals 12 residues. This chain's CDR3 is CSVQTGNGGYTF. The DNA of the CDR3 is TGCAGCGTACAGACAGGGAATGGTGGCTACACCTTC.

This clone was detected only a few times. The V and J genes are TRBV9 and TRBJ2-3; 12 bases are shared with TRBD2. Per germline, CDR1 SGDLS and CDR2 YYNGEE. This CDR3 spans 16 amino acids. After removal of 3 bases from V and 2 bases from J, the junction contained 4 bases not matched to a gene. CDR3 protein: CASSERLAGVTDTQYF. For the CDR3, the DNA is TGTGCCAGCAGCGAAAGACTAGCGGGGGTCACAGATACGCAGTATTTT.

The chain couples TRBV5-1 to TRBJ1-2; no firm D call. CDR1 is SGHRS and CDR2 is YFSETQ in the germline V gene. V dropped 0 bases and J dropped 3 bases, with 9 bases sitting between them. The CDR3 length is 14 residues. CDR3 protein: CASSLAGKHYGYTF. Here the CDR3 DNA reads TGCGCCAGCAGCTTGGCAGGCAAGCACTATGGCTACACCTTC.

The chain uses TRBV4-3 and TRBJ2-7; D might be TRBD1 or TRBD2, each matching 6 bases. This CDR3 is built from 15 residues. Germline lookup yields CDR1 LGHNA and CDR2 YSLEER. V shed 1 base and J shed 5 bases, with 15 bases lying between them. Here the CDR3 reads CASSQVGGGNHEQYF. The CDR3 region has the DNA TGCGCCAGCAGCCAAGTCGGAGGGGGTAACCACGAGCAGTACTTC.

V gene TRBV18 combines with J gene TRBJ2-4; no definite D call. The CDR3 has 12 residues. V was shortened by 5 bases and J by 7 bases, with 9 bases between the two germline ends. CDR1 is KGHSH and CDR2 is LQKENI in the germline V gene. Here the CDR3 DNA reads TGTGCCAGCTCATCCTCCGGGAACATTCAGTACTTC. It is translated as CASSSSGNIQYF.

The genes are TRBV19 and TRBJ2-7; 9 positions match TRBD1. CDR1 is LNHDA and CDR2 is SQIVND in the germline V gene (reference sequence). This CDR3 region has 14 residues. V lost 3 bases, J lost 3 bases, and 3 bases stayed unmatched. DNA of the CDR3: TGTGCCAGTAGTATGGTGACAGGGGGCTACGAGCAGTACTTC. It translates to CASSMVTGGYEQYF. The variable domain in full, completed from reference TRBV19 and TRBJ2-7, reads DGGITQSPKYLFRKEGQNVTLSCEQNLNHDAMYWYRQDPGQGLRLIYYSQIVNDFQKGDIAEGYSVSREKKESFPLTVTSAQKNPTAFYLCASSMVTGGYEQYFGPGTRLTVT.

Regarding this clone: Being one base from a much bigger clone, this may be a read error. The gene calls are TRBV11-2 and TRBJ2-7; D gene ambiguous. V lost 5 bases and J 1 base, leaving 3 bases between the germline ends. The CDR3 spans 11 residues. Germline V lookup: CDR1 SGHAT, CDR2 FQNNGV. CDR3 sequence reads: CASSTSYEQYF. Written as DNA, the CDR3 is TGTGCCAGCAGCACTTCCTACGAGCAGTACTTC.

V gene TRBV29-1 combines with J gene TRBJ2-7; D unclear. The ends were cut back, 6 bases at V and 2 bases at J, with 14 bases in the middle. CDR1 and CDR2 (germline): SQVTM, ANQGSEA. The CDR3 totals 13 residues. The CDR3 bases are TGCAGCGTGGTCGGGCGGCTAGCCTACGAGCAGTACTTC. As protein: CSVVGRLAYEQYF.

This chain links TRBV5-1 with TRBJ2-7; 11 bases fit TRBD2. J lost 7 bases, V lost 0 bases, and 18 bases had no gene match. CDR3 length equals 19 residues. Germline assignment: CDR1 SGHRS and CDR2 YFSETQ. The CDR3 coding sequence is TGCGCCAGCAGCTTGGAAGGTCTCACTAGCGGGGGAAGGTCGTGGGAGCAGTACTTC. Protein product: CASSLEGLTSGGRSWEQYF.

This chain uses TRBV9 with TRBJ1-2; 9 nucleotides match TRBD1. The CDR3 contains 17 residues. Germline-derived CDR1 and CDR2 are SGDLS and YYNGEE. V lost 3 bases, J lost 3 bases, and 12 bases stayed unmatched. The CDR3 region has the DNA TGTGCCAGCAGCGCCGATTACCGGACAGGGGCCGACTATGGCTACACCTTC. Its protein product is CASSADYRTGADYGYTF.

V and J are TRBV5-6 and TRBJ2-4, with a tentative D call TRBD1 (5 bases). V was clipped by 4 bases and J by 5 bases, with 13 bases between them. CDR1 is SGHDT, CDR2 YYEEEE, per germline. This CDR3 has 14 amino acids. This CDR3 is CASSLWTPQNIQYF. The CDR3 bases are TGTGCCAGCAGCCTTTGGACACCCCAAAACATTCAGTACTTC.

As DNA, the CDR3 is TGTGCCAGCAGCCCTGGGACAGTCTACGAGCAGTACTTC. Translated, it gives CASSPGTVYEQYF. The chain is built from TRBV7-6 and TRBJ2-7; 7 bases are shared with TRBD1. The CDR3 totals 13 residues. Trimming removed 5 bases from V and 3 bases from J; junction bases left unmatched: 4. CDR1 SGHVS and CDR2 FNYEAQ come from the germline V gene.

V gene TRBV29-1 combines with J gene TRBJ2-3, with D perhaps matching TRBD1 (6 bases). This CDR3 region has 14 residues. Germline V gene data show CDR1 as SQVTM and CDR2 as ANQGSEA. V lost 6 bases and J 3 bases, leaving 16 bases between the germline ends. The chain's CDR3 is CSVHRVEWTDTQYF. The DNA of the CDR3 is TGCAGCGTCCACAGGGTAGAGTGGACAGATACGCAGTATTTT.

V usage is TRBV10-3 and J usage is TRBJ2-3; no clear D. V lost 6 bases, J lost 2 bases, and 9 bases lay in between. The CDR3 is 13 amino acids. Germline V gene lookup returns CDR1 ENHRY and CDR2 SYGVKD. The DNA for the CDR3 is TGTGCCATCAGGACTCCCGACACAGATACGCAGTATTTT. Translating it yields CAIRTPDTDTQYF.

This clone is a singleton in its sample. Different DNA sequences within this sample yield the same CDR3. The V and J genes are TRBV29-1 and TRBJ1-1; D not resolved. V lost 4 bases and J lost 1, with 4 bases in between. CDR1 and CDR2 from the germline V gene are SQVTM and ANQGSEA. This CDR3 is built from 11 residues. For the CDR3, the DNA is TGCAGCGTTGCACCGAACACTGAAGCTTTCTTT. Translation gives CSVAPNTEAFF.

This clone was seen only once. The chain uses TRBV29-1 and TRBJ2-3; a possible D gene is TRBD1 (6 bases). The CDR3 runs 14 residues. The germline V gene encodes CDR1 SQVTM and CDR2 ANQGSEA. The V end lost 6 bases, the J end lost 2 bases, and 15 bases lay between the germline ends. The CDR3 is CSVGGQTTTDTQYF. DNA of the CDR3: TGCAGCGTCGGTGGACAGACTACCACAGATACGCAGTATTTT.

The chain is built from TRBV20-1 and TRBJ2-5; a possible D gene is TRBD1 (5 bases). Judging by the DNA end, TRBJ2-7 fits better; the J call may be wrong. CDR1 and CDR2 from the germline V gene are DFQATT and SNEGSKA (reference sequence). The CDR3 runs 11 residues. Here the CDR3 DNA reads TGCAGTGCTAGTAGGGGTTACGAGCAGTACTTC. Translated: CSASRGYEQYF.